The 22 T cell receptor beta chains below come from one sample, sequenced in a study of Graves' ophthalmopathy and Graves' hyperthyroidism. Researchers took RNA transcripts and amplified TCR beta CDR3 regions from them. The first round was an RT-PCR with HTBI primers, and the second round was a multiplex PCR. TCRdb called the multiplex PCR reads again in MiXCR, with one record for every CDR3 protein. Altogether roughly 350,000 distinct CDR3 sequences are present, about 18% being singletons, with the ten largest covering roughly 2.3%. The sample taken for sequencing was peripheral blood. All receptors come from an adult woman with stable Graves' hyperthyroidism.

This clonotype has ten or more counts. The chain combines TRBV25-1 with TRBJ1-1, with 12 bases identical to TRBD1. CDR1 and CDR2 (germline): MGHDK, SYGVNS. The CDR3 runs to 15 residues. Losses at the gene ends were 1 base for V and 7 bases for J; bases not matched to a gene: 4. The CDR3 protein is CASSEWGQGAGEAFF. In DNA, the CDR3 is TGTGCCAGCAGTGAATGGGGACAGGGGGCTGGTGAAGCTTTCTTT.

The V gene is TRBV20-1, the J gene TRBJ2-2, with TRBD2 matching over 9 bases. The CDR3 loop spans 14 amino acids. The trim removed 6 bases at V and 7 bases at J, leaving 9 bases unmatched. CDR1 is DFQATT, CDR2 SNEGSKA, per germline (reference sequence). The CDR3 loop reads CSAQTSGSVGELFF. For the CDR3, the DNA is TGCAGTGCCCAGACTAGCGGTTCCGTCGGGGAGCTGTTTTTT.

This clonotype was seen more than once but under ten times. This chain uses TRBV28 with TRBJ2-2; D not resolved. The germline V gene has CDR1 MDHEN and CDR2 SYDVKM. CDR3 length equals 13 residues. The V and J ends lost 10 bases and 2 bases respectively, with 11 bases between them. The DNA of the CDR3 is TGTGCCACCCTGGGCCCTAACACCGGGGAGCTGTTTTTT. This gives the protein CATLGPNTGELFF.

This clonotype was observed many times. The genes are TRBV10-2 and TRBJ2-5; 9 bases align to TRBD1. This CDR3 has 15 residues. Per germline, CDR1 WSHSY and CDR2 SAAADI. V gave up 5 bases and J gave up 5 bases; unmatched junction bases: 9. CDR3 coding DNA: TGCGCCAGCAGTTATACAGGGGGCGAGTTTGAGACCCAGTACTTC. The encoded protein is CASSYTGGEFETQYF.

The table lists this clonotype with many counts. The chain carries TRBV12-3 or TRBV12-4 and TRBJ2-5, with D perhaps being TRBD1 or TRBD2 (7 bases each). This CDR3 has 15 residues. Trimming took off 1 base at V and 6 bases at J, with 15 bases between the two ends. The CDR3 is CASSLESGGGKTQYF. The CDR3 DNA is TGTGCCAGCAGTTTAGAGTCAGGGGGAGGGAAGACCCAGTACTTC.

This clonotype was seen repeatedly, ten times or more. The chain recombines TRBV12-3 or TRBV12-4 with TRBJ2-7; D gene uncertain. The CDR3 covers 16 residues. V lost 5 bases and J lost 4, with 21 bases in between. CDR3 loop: CASSPRVAPVLYEQYF. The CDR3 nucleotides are TGTGCCAGCAGTCCCCGGGTCGCGCCCGTCCTATACGAGCAGTACTTC.

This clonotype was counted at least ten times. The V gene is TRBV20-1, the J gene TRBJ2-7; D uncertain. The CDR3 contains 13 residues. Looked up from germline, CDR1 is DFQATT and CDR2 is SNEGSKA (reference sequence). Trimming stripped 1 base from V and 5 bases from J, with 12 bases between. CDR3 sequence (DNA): TGCAGTGCTAGAGGTCCTATTGTTGACGAGCAGTACTTC. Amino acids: CSARGPIVDEQYF.

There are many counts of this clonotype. The CDR3 reads CASSSKQGGGTEAFF. CDR3 in DNA: TGTGCCAGCAGCTCCAAGCAAGGGGGAGGCACTGAAGCTTTCTTT. The V and J genes are TRBV5-4 and TRBJ1-1, with D perhaps matching TRBD1 (6 bases). Deletions cut 3 bases from V and 4 bases from J, with 16 bases between. Germline loops: CDR1 SGHNT, CDR2 YYREEE (reference sequence). The CDR3 has 15 amino acids.

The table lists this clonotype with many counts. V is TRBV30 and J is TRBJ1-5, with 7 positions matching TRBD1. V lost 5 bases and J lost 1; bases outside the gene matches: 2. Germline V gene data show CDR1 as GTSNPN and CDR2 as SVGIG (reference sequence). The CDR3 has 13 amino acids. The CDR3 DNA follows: TGTGCCTGGGCGACAGGGAGCAATCAGCCCCAGCATTTT. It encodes CAWATGSNQPQHF.

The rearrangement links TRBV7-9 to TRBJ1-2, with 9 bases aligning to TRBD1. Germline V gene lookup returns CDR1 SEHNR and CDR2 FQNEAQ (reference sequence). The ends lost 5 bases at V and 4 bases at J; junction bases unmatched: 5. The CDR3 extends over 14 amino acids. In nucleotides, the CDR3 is TGTGCCAGCAGCGTAACGGGACAGGGCTATGGCTACACCTTC. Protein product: CASSVTGQGYGYTF.

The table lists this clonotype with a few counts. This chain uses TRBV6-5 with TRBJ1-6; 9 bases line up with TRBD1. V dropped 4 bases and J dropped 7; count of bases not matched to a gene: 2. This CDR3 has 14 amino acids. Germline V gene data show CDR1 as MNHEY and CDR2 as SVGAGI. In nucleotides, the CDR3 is TGTGCCAGCAGTTCGGGGACAGGGAATTCACCCCTCCACTTT. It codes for CASSSGTGNSPLHF.

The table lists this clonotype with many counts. CDR3 in amino acids: CASSLAGGHIFKYEQYF. The CDR3 coding sequence is TGTGCCAGCAGTTTAGCGGGAGGGCATATCTTCAAGTACGAGCAGTACTTC. The chain uses TRBV12-3 or TRBV12-4 and TRBJ2-7; TRBD2 matches 7 bases. The CDR3 has 17 residues. V lost 0 bases, J lost 4 bases, and 12 bases stayed unmatched.

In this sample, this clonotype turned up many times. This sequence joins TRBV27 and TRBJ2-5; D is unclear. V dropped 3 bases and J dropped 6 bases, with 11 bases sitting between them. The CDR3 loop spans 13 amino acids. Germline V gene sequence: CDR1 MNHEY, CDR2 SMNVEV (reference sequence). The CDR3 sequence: CASSFGKGKTQYF. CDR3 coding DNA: TGTGCCAGCAGTTTCGGTAAAGGGAAGACCCAGTACTTC.

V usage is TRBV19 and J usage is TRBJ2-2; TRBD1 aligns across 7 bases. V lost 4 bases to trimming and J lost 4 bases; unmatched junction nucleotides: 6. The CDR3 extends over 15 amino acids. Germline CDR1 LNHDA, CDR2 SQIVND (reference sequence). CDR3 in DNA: TGTGCCAGTAGTAAAACAGGGGCGAGCACCGGGGAGCTGTTTTTT. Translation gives CASSKTGASTGELFF.

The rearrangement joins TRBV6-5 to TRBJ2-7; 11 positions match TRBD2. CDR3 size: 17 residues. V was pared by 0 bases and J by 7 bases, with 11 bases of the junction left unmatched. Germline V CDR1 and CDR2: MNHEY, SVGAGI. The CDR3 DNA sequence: TGTGCCAGCAGTTACTCGGGGCTAGCGGGAGGTCCTAGAGAGCAGTACTTC. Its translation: CASSYSGLAGGPREQYF.

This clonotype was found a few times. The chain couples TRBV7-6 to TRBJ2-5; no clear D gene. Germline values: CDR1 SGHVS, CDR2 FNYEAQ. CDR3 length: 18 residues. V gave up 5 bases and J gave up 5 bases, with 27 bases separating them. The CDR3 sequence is CASSPRPDLGDPRETQYF. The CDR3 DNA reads TGTGCCAGCAGCCCCCGGCCCGATTTGGGCGACCCCCGGGAGACCCAGTACTTC.

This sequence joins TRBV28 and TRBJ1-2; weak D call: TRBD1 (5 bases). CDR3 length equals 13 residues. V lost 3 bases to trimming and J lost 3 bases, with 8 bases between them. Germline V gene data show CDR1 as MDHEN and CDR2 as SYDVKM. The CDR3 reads CASSLDTDYGYTF. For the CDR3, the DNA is TGTGCCAGCAGTTTGGACACTGACTATGGCTACACCTTC.

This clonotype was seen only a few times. The CDR3 nucleotides read TGCAGCGCCGGGTACTTGGGCGAGCAGTACTTC. The encoded protein is CSAGYLGEQYF. This chain links TRBV29-1 with TRBJ2-7, with D unclear. The V and J ends lost 7 bases and 6 bases respectively, with 13 bases between them. The CDR3 covers 11 residues. Per germline, CDR1 SQVTM and CDR2 ANQGSEA.

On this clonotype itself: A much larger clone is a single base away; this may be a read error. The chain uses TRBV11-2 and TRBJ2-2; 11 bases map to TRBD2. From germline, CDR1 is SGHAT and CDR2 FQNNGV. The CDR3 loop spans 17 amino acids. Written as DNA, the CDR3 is TGTACCAGCAGCTCCTCTAGCGGGAGGCCGAGGACCGGGGAGCTGTTTTTT. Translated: CTSSSSSGRPRTGELFF. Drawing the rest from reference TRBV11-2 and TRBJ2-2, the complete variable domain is EAGVAQSPRYKIIEKRQSVAFWCNPISGHATLYWYQQILGQGPKLLIQFQNNGVVDDSQLPKDRFSAERLKGVDSTLKIQPAKLEDSAVYLCTSSSSSGRPRTGELFFGEGSRLTVL.

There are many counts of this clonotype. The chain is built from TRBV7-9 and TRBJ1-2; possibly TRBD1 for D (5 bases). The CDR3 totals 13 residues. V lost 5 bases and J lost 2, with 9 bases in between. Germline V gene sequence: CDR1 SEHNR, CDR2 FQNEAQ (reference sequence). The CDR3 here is CASSPRDNYGYTF. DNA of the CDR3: TGTGCCAGCAGCCCGCGGGACAACTATGGCTACACCTTC.

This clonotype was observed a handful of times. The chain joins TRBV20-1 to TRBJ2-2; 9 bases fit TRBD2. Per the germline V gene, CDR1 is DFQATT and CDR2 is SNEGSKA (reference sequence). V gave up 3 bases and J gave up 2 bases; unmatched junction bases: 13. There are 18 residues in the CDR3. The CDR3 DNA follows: TGCAGTGCTAGCGTCCTCCGAACGGGACTAGCAAACACCGGGGAGCTGTTTTTT. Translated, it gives CSASVLRTGLANTGELFF.

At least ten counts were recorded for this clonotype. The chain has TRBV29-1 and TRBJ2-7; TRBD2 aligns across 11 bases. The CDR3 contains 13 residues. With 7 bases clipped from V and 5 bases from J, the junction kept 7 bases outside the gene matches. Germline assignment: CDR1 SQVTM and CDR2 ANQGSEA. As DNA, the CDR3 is TGCAGCGCTTATACTAGCGGGAGCAACGAGCAGTACTTC. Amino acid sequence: CSAYTSGSNEQYF.